This T cell receptor (beta chain) was identified during a study of blood T cell repertoires in COVID-19. For the study at large: Collection of acute and convalescent COVID-19 samples took place in the United States, Italy and Spain. Sources were T cells, B-cell-depleted T cells, or PBMCs; the material itself was cDNA or gDNA.

The CDR3 spans 15 residues. V gave up 4 bases and J gave up 5 bases; unmatched junction bases: 7. The germline V gene has CDR1 SNHLY and CDR2 FYNNEI. Original handling: Nucleated cell counts were estimated from reference gene primer amplification. Profiling relied on immunoSEQ multiplex PCR, and the TCRdb table lists in-frame clones only, not all of them. V, J and clone size were drawn from that table, and D and trimming were deduced from the DNA. The table shows just over 150,000 clones, with 85% occurring only once. Sequenced sample: peripheral blood. This chain uses TRBV2 with TRBJ1-4; 7 bases agree with TRBD1. This receptor was obtained from a human donor with acute or convalescent COVID-19. The donor label of this sample is uncertain. CDR3 coding DNA: TGTGCCAGCAGTGCCAACAGGGGATCCAATGAAAAACTGTTTTTT. The encoded protein is CASSANRGSNEKLFF.